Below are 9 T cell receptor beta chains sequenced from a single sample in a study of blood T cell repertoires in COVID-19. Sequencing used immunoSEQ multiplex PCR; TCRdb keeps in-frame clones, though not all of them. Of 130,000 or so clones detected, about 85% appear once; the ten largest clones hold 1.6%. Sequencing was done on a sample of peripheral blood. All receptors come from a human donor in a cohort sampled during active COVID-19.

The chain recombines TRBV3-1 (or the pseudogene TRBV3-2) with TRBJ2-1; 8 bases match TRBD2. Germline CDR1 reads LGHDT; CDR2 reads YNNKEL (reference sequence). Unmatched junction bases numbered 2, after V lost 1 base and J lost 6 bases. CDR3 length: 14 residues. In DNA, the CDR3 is TGTGCCAGCAGCCAAGGCGCGGGGGGCAATGAGCAGTTCTTC. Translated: CASSQGAGGNEQFF.

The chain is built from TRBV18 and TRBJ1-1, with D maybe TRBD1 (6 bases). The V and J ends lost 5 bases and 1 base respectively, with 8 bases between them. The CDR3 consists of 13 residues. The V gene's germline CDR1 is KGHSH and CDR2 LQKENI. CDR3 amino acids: CASSWGQNTEAFF. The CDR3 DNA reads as TGTGCCAGCTCATGGGGACAGAACACTGAAGCTTTCTTT.

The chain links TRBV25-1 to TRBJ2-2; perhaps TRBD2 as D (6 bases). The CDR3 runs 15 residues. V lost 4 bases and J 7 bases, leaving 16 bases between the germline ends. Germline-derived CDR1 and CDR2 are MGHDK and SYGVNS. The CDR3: CASSGVAGMNGELFF. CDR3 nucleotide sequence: TGTGCCAGCAGTGGGGTTGCGGGAATGAACGGGGAGCTGTTTTTT.

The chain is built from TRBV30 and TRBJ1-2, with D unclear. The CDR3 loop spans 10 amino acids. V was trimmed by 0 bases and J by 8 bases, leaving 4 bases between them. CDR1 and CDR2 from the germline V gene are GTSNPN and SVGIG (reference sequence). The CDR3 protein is CAWSVEGYTF. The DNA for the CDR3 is TGTGCCTGGAGTGTTGAGGGCTACACCTTC.

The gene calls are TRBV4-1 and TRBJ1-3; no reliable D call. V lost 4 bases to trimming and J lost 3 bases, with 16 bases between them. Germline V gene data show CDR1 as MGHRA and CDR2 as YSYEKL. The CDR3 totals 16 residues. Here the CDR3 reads CASSLGGVTSGNTIYF. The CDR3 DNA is TGCGCCAGCAGCCTAGGCGGCGTAACAAGTGGAAACACCATATATTTT.

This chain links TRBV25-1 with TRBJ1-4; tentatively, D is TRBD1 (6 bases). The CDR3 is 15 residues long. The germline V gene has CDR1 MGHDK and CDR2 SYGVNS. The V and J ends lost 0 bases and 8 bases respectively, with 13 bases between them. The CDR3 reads CASSEYDPQGEKLFF. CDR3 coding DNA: TGTGCCAGCAGTGAATACGACCCACAGGGAGAAAAACTGTTTTTT.

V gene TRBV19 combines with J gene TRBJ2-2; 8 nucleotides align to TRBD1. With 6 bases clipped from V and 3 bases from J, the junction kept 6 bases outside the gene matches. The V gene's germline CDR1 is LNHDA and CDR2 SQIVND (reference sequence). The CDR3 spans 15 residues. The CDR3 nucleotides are TGTGCCAGTAGCCGCGGACAGGGTGACACCGGGGAGCTGTTTTTT. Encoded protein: CASSRGQGDTGELFF.

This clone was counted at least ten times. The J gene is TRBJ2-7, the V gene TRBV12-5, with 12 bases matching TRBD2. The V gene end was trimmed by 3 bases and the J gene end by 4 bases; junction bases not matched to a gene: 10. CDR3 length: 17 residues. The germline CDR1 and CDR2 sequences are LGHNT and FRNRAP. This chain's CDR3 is CASGFSSGLAGSYEQYF. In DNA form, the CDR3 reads TGTGCTAGTGGTTTCTCATCCGGACTAGCGGGAAGTTACGAGCAGTACTTC. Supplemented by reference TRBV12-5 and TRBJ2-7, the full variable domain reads DARVTQTPRHKVTEMGQEVTMRCQPILGHNTVFWYRQTMMQGLELLAYFRNRAPLDDSGMPKDRFSAEMPDATLATLKIQPSEPRDSAVYFCASGFSSGLAGSYEQYFGPGTRLTVT.

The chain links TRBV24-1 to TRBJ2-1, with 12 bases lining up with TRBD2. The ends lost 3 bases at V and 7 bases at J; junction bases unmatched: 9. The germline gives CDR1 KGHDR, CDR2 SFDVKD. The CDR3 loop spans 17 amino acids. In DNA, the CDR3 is TGTGCCACCAGTGATCCGGGGCTAGCGGGAGGGGATAATGAGCAGTTCTTC. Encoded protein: CATSDPGLAGGDNEQFF.